The clone carrying this TCR beta chain was seen only a few times. What it recognizes is unknown. The sample originates from a study of Graves' ophthalmopathy and Graves' hyperthyroidism. Whole-study context: Prior to any treatment, peripheral blood was collected at the time of initial diagnosis. Study-wide findings and caveats: The blood repertoire also included most expanded thyroid clonotypes above 0.001 frequency.

RNA transcripts yielded amplified TCR beta CDR3 regions. RT-PCR in the first round used HTBI primers; a second-round multiplex PCR followed. TCRdb recomputed calls from the multiplex PCR reads with MiXCR, one row per CDR3 protein. The table lists 200,000 to 250,000 distinct CDR3 sequences, approximately 42% of them singletons, with approximately 51% in the top ten. Sequencing was performed on peripheral blood. This sequence originates from an adult man with Graves' ophthalmopathy.

CDR3 sequence: CASSIQGESNQPQHF. The DNA of the CDR3 is TGTGCCAGTAGTATACAGGGTGAAAGCAATCAGCCCCAGCATTTT. The V gene is TRBV19, the J gene TRBJ1-5; D perhaps matches TRBD1 (5 bases). Trimming removed 2 bases from V and 1 base from J, with 9 bases in between. The CDR3 extends over 15 amino acids. Germline CDR1 reads LNHDA; CDR2 reads SQIVND (reference sequence).